This TCR beta chain emerged from a study of T cell responses to AZD1222 COVID-19 vaccine. Remarks on this clone: Antigen unknown.

Data came from immunoSEQ multiplex PCR; TCRdb stores just in-frame clones and leaves some out. Here the sample spans 120,000 or so clones, approximately 90% being singletons. Study observations and caveats: The sample set comprised mostly white British donors with more females, and clonal diversity was possibly underestimated. No day 14 peak samples; only post-peak repertoires were characterized.

Sequencing was performed on peripheral blood, taken 28 days after the second AZD1222 dose. The sequence derives from an adult who received the AZD1222 COVID-19 vaccine.

CDR3 in DNA: TGTGCCAGTAGAGAACAGGTATTTCAGCCCCAGCATTTT. This encodes CASREQVFQPQHF. This chain uses TRBV19 with TRBJ1-5; possibly TRBD1 for D (5 bases). V lost 6 bases and J lost 6, with 12 bases in between. The CDR3 totals 13 residues. Germline CDR1 LNHDA, CDR2 SQIVND (reference sequence).